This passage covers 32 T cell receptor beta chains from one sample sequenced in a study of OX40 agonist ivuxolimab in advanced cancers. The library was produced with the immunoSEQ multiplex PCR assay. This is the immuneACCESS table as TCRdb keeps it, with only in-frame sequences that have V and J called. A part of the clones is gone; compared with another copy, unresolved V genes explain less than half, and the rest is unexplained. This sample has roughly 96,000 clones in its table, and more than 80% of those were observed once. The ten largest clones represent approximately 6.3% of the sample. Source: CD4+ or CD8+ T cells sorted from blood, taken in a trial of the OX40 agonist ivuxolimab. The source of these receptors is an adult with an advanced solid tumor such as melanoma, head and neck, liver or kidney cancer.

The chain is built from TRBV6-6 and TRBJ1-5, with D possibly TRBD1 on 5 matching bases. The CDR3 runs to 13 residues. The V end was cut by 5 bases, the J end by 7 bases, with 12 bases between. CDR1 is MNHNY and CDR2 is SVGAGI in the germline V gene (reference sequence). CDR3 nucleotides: TGTGCCAGCAGTCCAGGGTCTGGCCAGCCCCAGCATTTT. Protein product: CASSPGSGQPQHF.

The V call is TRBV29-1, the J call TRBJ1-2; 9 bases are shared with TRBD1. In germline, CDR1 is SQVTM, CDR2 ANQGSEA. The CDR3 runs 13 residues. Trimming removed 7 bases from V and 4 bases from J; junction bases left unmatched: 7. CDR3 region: CSARTGVSYGYTF. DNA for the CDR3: TGCAGCGCCAGGACAGGGGTTAGCTATGGCTACACCTTC.

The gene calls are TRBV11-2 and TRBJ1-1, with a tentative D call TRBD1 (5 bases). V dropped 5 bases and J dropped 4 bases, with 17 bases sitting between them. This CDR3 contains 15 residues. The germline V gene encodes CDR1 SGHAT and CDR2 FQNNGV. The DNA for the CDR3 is TGTGCCAGCAGCATAGGGATGGGGGTAAGCACTGAAGCTTTCTTT. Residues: CASSIGMGVSTEAFF.

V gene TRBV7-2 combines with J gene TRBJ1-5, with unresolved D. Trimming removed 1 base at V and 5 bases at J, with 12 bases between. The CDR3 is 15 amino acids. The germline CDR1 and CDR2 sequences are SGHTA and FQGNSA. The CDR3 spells CASSLVPGVHQPQHF. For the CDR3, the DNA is TGTGCCAGCAGCTTAGTGCCAGGCGTTCATCAGCCCCAGCATTTT.

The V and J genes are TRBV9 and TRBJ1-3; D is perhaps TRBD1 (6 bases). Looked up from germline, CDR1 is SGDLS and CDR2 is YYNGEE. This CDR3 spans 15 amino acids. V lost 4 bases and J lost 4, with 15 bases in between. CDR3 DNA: TGTGCCAGCAGCCCGGGACACTTAGGGGGAAACACCATATATTTT. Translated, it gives CASSPGHLGGNTIYF.

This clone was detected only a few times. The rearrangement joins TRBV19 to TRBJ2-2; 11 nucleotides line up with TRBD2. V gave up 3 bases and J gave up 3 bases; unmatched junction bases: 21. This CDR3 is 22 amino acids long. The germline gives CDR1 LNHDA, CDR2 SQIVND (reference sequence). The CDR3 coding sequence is TGTGCCAGTAGTATGAAGGAAGCGGGAGGAGTAGCGGGAGGGCCTTACACCGGGGAGCTGTTTTTT. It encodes CASSMKEAGGVAGGPYTGELFF.

The CDR3 here is CASSKGGMSSGNTIYF. CDR3 nucleotide sequence: TGTGCCAGTAGCAAAGGGGGGATGAGCTCTGGAAACACCATATATTTT. V usage is TRBV19 and J usage is TRBJ1-3, with a tentative D call TRBD1 (6 bases). The germline CDR1 and CDR2 sequences are LNHDA and SQIVND (reference sequence). The V and J ends lost 6 bases and 0 bases respectively, with 15 bases between them. This CDR3 spans 16 amino acids.

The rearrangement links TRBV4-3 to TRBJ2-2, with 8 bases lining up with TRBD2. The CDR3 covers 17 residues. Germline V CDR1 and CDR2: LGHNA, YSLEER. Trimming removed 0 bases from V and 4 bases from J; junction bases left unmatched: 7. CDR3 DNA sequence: TGCGCCAGCAGCCAAGATCCCGCGGGGGGTGTCACCGGGGAGCTGTTTTTT. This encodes CASSQDPAGGVTGELFF.

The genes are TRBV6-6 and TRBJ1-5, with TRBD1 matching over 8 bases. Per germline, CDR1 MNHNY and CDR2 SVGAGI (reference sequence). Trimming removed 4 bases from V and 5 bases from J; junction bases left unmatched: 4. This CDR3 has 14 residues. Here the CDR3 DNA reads TGTGCCAGCAGTTTGACAGGGGCTTATCAGCCCCAGCATTTT. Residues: CASSLTGAYQPQHF.

DNA for the CDR3: TGTGCCAGCAGCCTGGGACTAGCTAGGTACGAGCAGTACTTC. Its translation: CASSLGLARYEQYF. The chain recombines TRBV11-2 with TRBJ2-7, with 9 bases identical to TRBD2. This CDR3 spans 14 amino acids. CDR1 is SGHAT and CDR2 is FQNNGV in the germline V gene. V lost 5 bases to trimming and J lost 4 bases; unmatched junction nucleotides: 6.

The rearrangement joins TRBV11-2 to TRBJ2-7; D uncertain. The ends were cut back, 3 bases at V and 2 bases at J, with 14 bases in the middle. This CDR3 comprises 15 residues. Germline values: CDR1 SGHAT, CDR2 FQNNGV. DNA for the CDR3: TGTGCCAGCAGCTTCCTGGCATCCCCCGCCTACGAGCAGTACTTC. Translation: CASSFLASPAYEQYF. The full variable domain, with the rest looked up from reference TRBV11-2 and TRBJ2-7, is EAGVAQSPRYKIIEKRQSVAFWCNPISGHATLYWYQQILGQGPKLLIQFQNNGVVDDSQLPKDRFSAERLKGVDSTLKIQPAKLEDSAVYLCASSFLASPAYEQYFGPGTRLTVT.

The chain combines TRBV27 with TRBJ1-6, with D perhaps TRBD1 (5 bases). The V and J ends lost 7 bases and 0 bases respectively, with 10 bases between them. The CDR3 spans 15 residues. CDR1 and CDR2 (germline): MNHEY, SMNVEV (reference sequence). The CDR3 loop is CASTLGGSYNSPLHF. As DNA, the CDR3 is TGTGCCAGCACCCTCGGGGGCTCCTATAATTCACCCCTCCACTTT.

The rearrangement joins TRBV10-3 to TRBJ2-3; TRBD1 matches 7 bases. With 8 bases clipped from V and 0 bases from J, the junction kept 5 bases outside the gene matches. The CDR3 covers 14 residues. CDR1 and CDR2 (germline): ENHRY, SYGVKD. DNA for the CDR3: TGTGCCATCCGAGGGGGCTCGAGCACAGATACGCAGTATTTT. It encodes CAIRGGSSTDTQYF.

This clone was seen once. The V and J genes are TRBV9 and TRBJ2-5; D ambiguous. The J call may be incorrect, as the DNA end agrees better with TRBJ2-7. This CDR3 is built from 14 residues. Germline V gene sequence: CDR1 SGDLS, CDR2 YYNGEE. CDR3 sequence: CASSTDAFSYEQYF. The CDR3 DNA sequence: TGTGCCAGCAGCACGGACGCCTTCTCCTACGAGCAGTACTTC.

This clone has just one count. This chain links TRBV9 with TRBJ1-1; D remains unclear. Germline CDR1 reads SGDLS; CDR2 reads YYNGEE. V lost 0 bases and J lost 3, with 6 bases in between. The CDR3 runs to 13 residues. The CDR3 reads CASSVEGYTEAFF. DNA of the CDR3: TGTGCCAGCAGCGTAGAAGGGTACACTGAAGCTTTCTTT.

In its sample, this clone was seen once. CDR3 sequence reads: CASSSNRGTGELFF. CDR3 bases: TGTGCCAGCAGTTCTAACAGGGGAACCGGGGAGCTGTTTTTT. The chain employs TRBV27 and TRBJ2-2; 7 bases are shared with TRBD1. Germline CDR1 MNHEY, CDR2 SMNVEV (reference sequence). V lost 4 bases and J lost 5; bases outside the gene matches: 4. The CDR3 has 14 amino acids.

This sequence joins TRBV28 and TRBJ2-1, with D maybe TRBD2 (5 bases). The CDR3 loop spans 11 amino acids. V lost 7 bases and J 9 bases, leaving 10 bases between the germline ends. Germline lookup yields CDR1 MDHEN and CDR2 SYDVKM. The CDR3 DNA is TGTGCCAGCACTTCCGGGGTTGAGCAGTTCTTC. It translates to CASTSGVEQFF.

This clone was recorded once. Here the CDR3 reads CASSIAGVSYEQYF. DNA for the CDR3: TGTGCCAGTTCTATAGCGGGAGTCTCCTACGAGCAGTACTTC. The genes are TRBV27 and TRBJ2-5; 9 bases line up with TRBD2. The J call is doubtful: the DNA matches TRBJ2-7 better. Per germline, CDR1 MNHEY and CDR2 SMNVEV (reference sequence). CDR3 length: 14 residues.

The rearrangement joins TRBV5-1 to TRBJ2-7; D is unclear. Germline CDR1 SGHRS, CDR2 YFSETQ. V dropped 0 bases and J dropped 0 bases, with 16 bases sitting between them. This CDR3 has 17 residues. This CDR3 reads CASSLAIIGRSSYEQYF. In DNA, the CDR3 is TGCGCCAGCAGCTTGGCAATTATTGGACGGAGCTCCTACGAGCAGTACTTC.

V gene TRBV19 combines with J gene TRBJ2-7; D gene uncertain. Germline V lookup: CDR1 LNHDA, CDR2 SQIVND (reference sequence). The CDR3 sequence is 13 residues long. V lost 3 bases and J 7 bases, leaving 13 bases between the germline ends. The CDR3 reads CASSIVSSQEQYF. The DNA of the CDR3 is TGTGCCAGTAGTATTGTTAGCTCGCAGGAGCAGTACTTC.

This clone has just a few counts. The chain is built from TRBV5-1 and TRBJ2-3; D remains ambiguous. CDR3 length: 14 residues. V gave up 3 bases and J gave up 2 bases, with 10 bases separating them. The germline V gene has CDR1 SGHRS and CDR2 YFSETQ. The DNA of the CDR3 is TGCGCCAGCAGCTGGCGGACCTTCACAGATACGCAGTATTTT. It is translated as CASSWRTFTDTQYF.

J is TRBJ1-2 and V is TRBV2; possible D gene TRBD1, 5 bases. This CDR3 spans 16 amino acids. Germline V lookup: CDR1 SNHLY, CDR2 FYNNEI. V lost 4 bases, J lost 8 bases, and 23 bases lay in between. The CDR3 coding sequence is TGTGCCAGCAGTGCCCTTCCGGGACGCAGTGCCCACGGCTACACCTTC. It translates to CASSALPGRSAHGYTF.

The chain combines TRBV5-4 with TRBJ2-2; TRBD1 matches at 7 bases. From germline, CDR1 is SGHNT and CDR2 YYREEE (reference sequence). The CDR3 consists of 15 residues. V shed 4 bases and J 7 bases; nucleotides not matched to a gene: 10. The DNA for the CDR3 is TGTGCCAGCAGCGTGAACAGGGGTGGTAGCGGGGAGCTGTTTTTT. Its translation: CASSVNRGGSGELFF.

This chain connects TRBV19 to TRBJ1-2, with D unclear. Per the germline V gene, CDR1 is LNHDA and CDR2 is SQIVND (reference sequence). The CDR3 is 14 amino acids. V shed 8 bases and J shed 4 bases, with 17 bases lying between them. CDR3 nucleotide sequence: TGTGCCAGTTCCGGAGTTTTGGCCTCCTATGGCTACACCTTC. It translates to CASSGVLASYGYTF.

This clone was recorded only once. CDR3 loop: CAWSPSRLAGGPREDTQYF. In DNA form, the CDR3 reads TGTGCCTGGAGCCCAAGTAGGCTAGCGGGAGGGCCCCGTGAAGATACGCAGTATTTT. The rearrangement uses TRBV30 and TRBJ2-3; 12 bases are a match to TRBD2. Germline assignment: CDR1 GTSNPN and CDR2 SVGIG (reference sequence). The CDR3 covers 19 residues. The junction had 18 bases not matched to a gene; V was cut back by 3 bases and J by 5 bases. The full variable domain, completed using reference TRBV30 and TRBJ2-3, is SQTIHQWPATLVQPVGSPLSLECTVEGTSNPNLYWYRQAAGRGLQLLFYSVGIGQISSEVPQNLSASRPQDRQFILSSKKLLLSDSGFYLCAWSPSRLAGGPREDTQYFGPGTRLTVL.

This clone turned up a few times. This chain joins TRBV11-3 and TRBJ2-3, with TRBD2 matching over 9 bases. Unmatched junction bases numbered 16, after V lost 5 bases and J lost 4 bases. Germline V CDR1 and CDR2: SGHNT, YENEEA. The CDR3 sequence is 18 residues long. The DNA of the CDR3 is TGTGCCAGCAGCGCCGCCTACGGGGAAGCGGGGGGTCCAGATACGCAGTATTTT. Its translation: CASSAAYGEAGGPDTQYF.

CDR3 coding DNA: TGTGCCAGTAGTATTTACAATGAGCAGTTCTTC. As protein: CASSIYNEQFF. The chain employs TRBV19 and TRBJ2-1; D is unresolved. V dropped 3 bases and J dropped 4 bases, with 1 base sitting between them. From germline, CDR1 is LNHDA and CDR2 SQIVND (reference sequence). CDR3 length: 11 residues.

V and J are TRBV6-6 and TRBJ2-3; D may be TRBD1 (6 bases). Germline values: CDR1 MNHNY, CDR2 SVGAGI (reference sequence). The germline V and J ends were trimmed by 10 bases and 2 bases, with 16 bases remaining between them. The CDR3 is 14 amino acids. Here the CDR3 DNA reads TGTGCCACCCGAGGTCGGGACAACACAGATACGCAGTATTTT. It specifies CATRGRDNTDTQYF.

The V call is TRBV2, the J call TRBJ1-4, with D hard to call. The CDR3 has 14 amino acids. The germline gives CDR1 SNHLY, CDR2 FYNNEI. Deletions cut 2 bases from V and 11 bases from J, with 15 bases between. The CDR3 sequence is CASSESGLGWKLFF. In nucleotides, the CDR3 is TGTGCCAGCAGTGAATCAGGTTTAGGCTGGAAACTGTTTTTT.

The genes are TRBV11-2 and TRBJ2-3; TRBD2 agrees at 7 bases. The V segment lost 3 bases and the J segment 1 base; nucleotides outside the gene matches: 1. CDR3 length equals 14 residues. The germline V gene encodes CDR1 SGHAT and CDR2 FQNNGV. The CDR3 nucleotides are TGTGCCAGCAGCTTCGCGGGGGGCACAGATACGCAGTATTTT. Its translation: CASSFAGGTDTQYF. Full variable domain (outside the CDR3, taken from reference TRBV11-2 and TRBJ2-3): EAGVAQSPRYKIIEKRQSVAFWCNPISGHATLYWYQQILGQGPKLLIQFQNNGVVDDSQLPKDRFSAERLKGVDSTLKIQPAKLEDSAVYLCASSFAGGTDTQYFGPGTRLTVL.

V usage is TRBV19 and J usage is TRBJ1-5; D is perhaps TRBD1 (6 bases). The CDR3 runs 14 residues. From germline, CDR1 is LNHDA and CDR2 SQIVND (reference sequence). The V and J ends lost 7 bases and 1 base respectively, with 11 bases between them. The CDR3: CASTVTGSNQPQHF. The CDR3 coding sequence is TGTGCCAGTACCGTCACAGGGAGCAATCAGCCCCAGCATTTT.

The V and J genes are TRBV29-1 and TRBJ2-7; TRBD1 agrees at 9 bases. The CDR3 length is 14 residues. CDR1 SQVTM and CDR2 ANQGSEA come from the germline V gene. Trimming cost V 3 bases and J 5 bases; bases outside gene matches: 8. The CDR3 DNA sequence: TGCAGCGTTGACCGGACAGGGGCTGGCCACGAGCAGTACTTC. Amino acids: CSVDRTGAGHEQYF.